The T cell receptor beta chain under discussion was sequenced for a study of T-cell memory formation after mild COVID-19 (dated by TCRdb to the early 2020s). About the investigation overall: TCR sequence clusters from the two donors were found to be largely donor specific. Longitudinal TCRalpha and TCRbeta repertoire sequencing tracked T-cell clones expanding and contracting after mild COVID-19 in a couple of donors. Two young, previously healthy adult volunteers, one female and one male, were included in the cohort. Findings and caveats that apply to the study as a whole: Contracting CD4+ clones were found mainly in CM and EM memory subsets, while CD8+ clones were enriched in EMRA. Only a couple of mild cases were covered in the study, and larger cohorts including severe cases with pre-infection samples were considered necessary. SARS-CoV-2 specificity was not confirmed for the second-wave clones peaking on day 37. From day 15 to 85, contracting clones showed balanced CD4/CD8 phenotypes, whereas a second wave of clones that expanded from day 15 to 37 leaned towards CD4+. The detection of some responding clones in pre-infection memory suggests that pre-existing cross-reactive memory T cells joined the SARS-CoV-2 response.

The sequencer listed for this sample is Illumina NovaSeq 6000. Using 5'RACE with constant-segment primers, TCRalpha and TCRbeta cDNA libraries were constructed, with sample barcodes and unique molecular identifiers added in the process. Trizol reagent was used to extract RNA from every sample. The libraries were amplified in two PCR steps, and the second step added a second sample barcode and Illumina TruSeq adapters. Libraries were sequenced on an Illumina NovaSeq with 2 x 150 bp paired-end reads. On the study's bioinformatics: With migec v1.2.7, reads were demultiplexed and then collapsed into UMI-guided consensus sequences. With mixcr v2.1.11, UMI consensuses were aligned to TRA and TRB V and J templates and assembled into clonotypes. A clonotype was counted as expanded or contracted only if both edgeR and NoisET called the change significant, with noise models trained on biological replicates. edgeR calls used a false discovery rate-adjusted p below 0.01 and a log2 fold-change threshold of 1. As an exploratory analysis of dynamics, max-normalized trajectories of the 1000 most abundant clonotypes were examined by PCA with hierarchical clustering. Separately sequenced CD4+ and CD8+ repertoires were used to assign the CD4 or CD8 phenotype of responding clones. Using fastp trimming at Q25 and MiXCR clonotype assembly, TCRdb reanalyzed the public sequencing data and kept in-frame beta chains. Each entry merges the rows of one CDR3 protein and shows their most common DNA and genes. These V and J calls rely on TCRdb rather than the paper's analysis. The sample table records roughly 450,000 distinct CDR3 sequences; 15% to 20% of these occur just once. Clones ranked in the top ten supply 9% to 15% of the sample.

The CDR3 covers 13 residues, taking in both the cysteine and the phenylalanine. Kept here is only the CDR3 DNA, which spans 39 bases and is read in frame from base 1. Sequences KGHDR (CDR1) and SFDVKD (CDR2) are obtained from the germline V gene. V is clipped by 9 bases and J by 2 bases, and the sequence between their germline boundaries is 10 bases long. There are a few counts of this clonotype. The clone's antigen remains unknown. No much larger clonotype is one base removed from it; base qualities were not supplied. Ficoll-Paque density gradient centrifugation was the method used to isolate PBMCs. Rearrangement joined TRBV24-1 to TRBJ2-1, with the D call perhaps TRBD1 or TRBD2, as 5 bases match in each case. Input material: PBMCs or a T cell subset sorted from them (not recorded which). The sequence was collected from an adult woman who had mild COVID-19 (a few samples of this study predate the infection). The sample titles of this study are shuffled in the database, so cell type and time point are left out; the donor was told from shared clones. The DNA sequence is given as TGTGCCACCGATCCGGGACCCTACAATGAGCAGTTCTTC. Its translation is CATDPGPYNEQFF.